Each of the 5 T cell receptor beta chains below was sequenced from the same sample in a study of T cells after yellow fever vaccination (dated by TCRdb to about 2019). The library was built by means of 5' RACE. Sequencing relied on an Illumina HiSeq 2500. Through fastp at Q25 and MiXCR, TCRdb rebuilt clones from the public reads, retaining in-frame beta chains. Under each unique CDR3 protein, matching rows form one entry showing the most common genes and DNA. This sample comprises 600,000 to 750,000 distinct CDR3 sequences, about 12% of them detected only once. Together, the top ten hold 14% to 15% of the sample. What this sample's treatment or condition label stands for: live attenuated yellow fever vaccine strain. The starting material was PBMCs, obtained on the day of the yellow fever booster vaccination. Receptors originate from a man under 40 who received the YFV17D yellow fever vaccine.

The gene calls are TRBV9 and TRBJ1-1, with TRBD1 identical over 9 bases. Germline V gene lookup returns CDR1 SGDLS and CDR2 YYNGEE. The V and J ends lost 1 base and 6 bases, in that order; junction bases with no gene match: 4. The CDR3 is 14 amino acids. The CDR3 sequence: CASSVSGQGAEAFF. As DNA, the CDR3 is TGTGCCAGCAGCGTATCGGGACAGGGCGCTGAAGCTTTCTTT.

The chain joins TRBV7-2 to TRBJ2-1; possibly TRBD2 for D (7 bases). Germline CDR1 is SGHTA and CDR2 is FQGNSA. The CDR3 is 16 residues long. V was clipped by 3 bases and J by 12 bases, with 24 bases between them. The CDR3: CASSFGGQILGGGQFF. CDR3 bases: TGTGCCAGCAGCTTTGGAGGCCAGATCTTAGGGGGGGGGCAGTTCTTC.

This clonotype was counted a few times. A much more abundant neighbour one base away suggests this may be a read error. The V and J genes are TRBV12-3 or TRBV12-4 and TRBJ2-2; the D is unclear. The CDR3 is 12 amino acids. Trimming took off 3 bases at V and 4 bases at J, with 3 bases between the two ends. The CDR3 DNA is TGTGCCAGCAGTTTCATCACCGGGGAGCTGTTTTTT. Its translation is CASSFITGELFF.

CDR3 sequence reads: CASSYGGGQYF. The CDR3 DNA follows: TGTGCCAGCAGTTACGGGGGGGGGCAGTACTTC. This sequence joins TRBV6-5 and TRBJ2-7, with 7 nucleotides matching TRBD2. Germline V gene lookup returns CDR1 MNHEY and CDR2 SVGAGI. V shed 2 bases, J shed 9 bases, and the junction held 1 base outside the gene matches. The CDR3 runs 11 residues.

This clonotype was observed a handful of times. The rearrangement joins TRBV29-1 to TRBJ2-4, with D perhaps TRBD2 (6 bases). CDR3 length: 15 residues. Deletions cut 7 bases from V and 0 bases from J, with 16 bases between. Germline V lookup: CDR1 SQVTM, CDR2 ANQGSEA. CDR3 bases: TGCAGCGCCAAAGGCGGGGCAGTAGCCAAAAACATTCAGTACTTC. This gives the protein CSAKGGAVAKNIQYF.